This T cell receptor beta chain was documented in a study of metastatic and nonmetastatic thyroid tumors. TCRdb reassembled clones from the PCR reads with MiXCR. The sample holds 6,600 or so clones; roughly a quarter are singletons and the top ten take roughly 15%. The CDR3 is 17 residues long. Germline loops: CDR1 LGHNA, CDR2 YSLEER. The V and J ends lost 0 bases and 8 bases respectively, with 19 bases between them. All patients were treatment-naive before thyroid surgery. At least ten counts were recorded for this clone. The receptor comes from a male donor with papillary thyroid cancer or a benign thyroid nodule (not recorded which). Some clones in this sample may be carry-over from other donors' samples. Sample: adjacent normal tissue. The gene calls are TRBV4-3 and TRBJ2-2, with D maybe TRBD2 (5 bases). The CDR3: CASSQDRAGLKVGELFF. CDR3 DNA: TGCGCCAGCAGCCAAGATCGGGCGGGCCTTAAAGTTGGGGAGCTGTTTTTT.